These 18 T cell receptor beta chains came from one sample sequenced in a study of blood T cells in healthy people across ages. The second PCR ran 7 to 11 cycles with a sample-barcoded 5' primer and J-beta primers. TCRdb fed the 5' RACE reads into MiXCR, producing one record per CDR3 protein. The profile shows some 900,000 distinct CDR3 sequences, around 28% of them singletons. The specimen was blood. Receptors were obtained from a woman over 75 in good health.

This clonotype was found many times. This chain uses TRBV6-1 with TRBJ2-7; D may be TRBD1 (7 bases). The germline V gene has CDR1 MNHNS and CDR2 SASEGT. V was trimmed by 4 bases and J by 6 bases, leaving 13 bases between them. The CDR3 consists of 13 residues. DNA of the CDR3: TGTGCCAGCAGTGGTCCTCAGGGGGGCGAGCAGTACTTC. Translated, it gives CASSGPQGGEQYF.

This clonotype has ten or more counts. J is TRBJ2-3 and V is TRBV5-4; 8 nucleotides align to TRBD1. CDR3 length: 15 residues. Germline V lookup: CDR1 SGHNT, CDR2 YYREEE (reference sequence). The junction had 6 bases not matched to a gene; V was cut back by 1 base and J by 5 bases. CDR3 in amino acids: CASSLNRGLVDTQYF. The CDR3 DNA follows: TGTGCCAGCAGCTTGAACAGGGGGTTGGTAGATACGCAGTATTTT.

This clonotype was detected many times. The chain uses TRBV27 and TRBJ2-6; D is undetermined. V gave up 6 bases and J gave up 0 bases, with 15 bases separating them. Germline CDR1 is MNHEY and CDR2 is SMNVEV (reference sequence). The CDR3 is made up of 17 amino acids. CDR3 sequence: CASSLMASFSGANVLTF. CDR3 in DNA: TGTGCCAGCAGCCTAATGGCTTCCTTCTCTGGGGCCAACGTCCTGACTTTC.

This clonotype occurred many times. V is TRBV3-1 and J is TRBJ2-5, with D possibly TRBD2 on 5 matching bases. Germline values: CDR1 LGHDT, CDR2 YNNKEL (reference sequence). V shed 1 base and J shed 2 bases, with 8 bases lying between them. The CDR3 is 14 amino acids. Here the CDR3 DNA reads TGTGCCAGCAGCCAAGGAGGGTCTCAAGAGACCCAGTACTTC. Its protein is CASSQGGSQETQYF.

This clonotype was recorded at least ten times. This chain links TRBV20-1 with TRBJ1-5; 8 positions agree with TRBD1. The CDR3 runs to 14 residues. Unmatched junction bases numbered 5, after V lost 7 bases and J lost 0 bases. Germline V CDR1 and CDR2: DFQATT, SNEGSKA (reference sequence). The CDR3 loop reads CSGGTGPSNQPQHF. For the CDR3, the DNA is TGCAGTGGGGGGACAGGACCTAGCAATCAGCCCCAGCATTTT.

This rearrangement joins TRBV20-1 to TRBJ2-1; D possibly matches TRBD1 or TRBD2 (5 bases each). The CDR3 runs to 16 residues. Deletions cut 0 bases from V and 0 bases from J, with 12 bases between. Looked up from germline, CDR1 is DFQATT and CDR2 is SNEGSKA (reference sequence). DNA for the CDR3: TGCAGTGCTAGAGATTTTACGGGGACCTCCTACAATGAGCAGTTCTTC. It specifies CSARDFTGTSYNEQFF.

Many counts were recorded for this clonotype. This sequence joins TRBV24-1 and TRBJ2-1; 10 bases line up with TRBD2. V shed 3 bases, J shed 4 bases, and the junction held 14 bases outside the gene matches. This CDR3 comprises 19 residues. Germline CDR1 is KGHDR and CDR2 is SFDVKD. This CDR3 reads CATSDRAGRFSGGYNEQFF. CDR3 coding DNA: TGTGCCACCAGTGATAGGGCGGGGCGGTTTAGCGGGGGGTACAATGAGCAGTTCTTC.

The J gene is TRBJ2-3, the V gene TRBV24-1, with D possibly being TRBD2 (5 bases). The V gene lost 4 bases and the J gene lost 0 bases, with 7 bases spanning the gap. CDR3 length: 14 residues. Looked up from germline, CDR1 is KGHDR and CDR2 is SFDVKD. The CDR3 nucleotides read TGTGCCACCAGTGACTCGGGAAGCACAGATACGCAGTATTTT. Encoded protein: CATSDSGSTDTQYF.

The rearrangement uses TRBV20-1 and TRBJ2-5; 10 nucleotides agree with TRBD1. The closer fit of TRBJ2-7 to the DNA end suggests the J call may be wrong. CDR3 length: 16 residues. CDR1 DFQATT and CDR2 SNEGSKA come from the germline V gene (reference sequence). CDR3 coding DNA: TGCAGTGCTAGAGAAATGGACAGGGGGTTACCCTACGAGCAGTACTTC. Its protein is CSAREMDRGLPYEQYF.

Only a few counts were recorded for this clonotype. The chain links TRBV9 to TRBJ2-2; tentatively, D is TRBD1 or TRBD2 (6 bases each). V was pared by 0 bases and J by 5 bases, with 14 bases between. The V gene's germline CDR1 is SGDLS and CDR2 YYNGEE. This CDR3 contains 16 residues. CDR3 sequence (DNA): TGTGCCAGCAGCGTAGTTTTGGGGGGCTTAACCGGGGAGCTGTTTTTT. This gives the protein CASSVVLGGLTGELFF. Full variable domain (remainder filled in from reference TRBV9 and TRBJ2-2): DSGVTQTPKHLITATGQRVTLRCSPRSGDLSVYWYQQSLDQGLQFLIQYYNGEERAKGNILERFSAQQFPDLHSELNLSSLELGDSALYFCASSVVLGGLTGELFFGEGSRLTVL.

This clonotype was observed a few times. J is TRBJ2-3 and V is TRBV24-1, with 7 bases matching TRBD2. V was pared by 3 bases and J by 5 bases, with 13 bases of the junction left unmatched. Germline lookup yields CDR1 KGHDR and CDR2 SFDVKD. This CDR3 is built from 17 residues. As DNA, the CDR3 is TGTGCCACCAGTGATCCGACTAGCCCAAGGAATAAAGATACGCAGTATTTT. Encoded protein: CATSDPTSPRNKDTQYF.

This chain uses TRBV9 with TRBJ2-1, with D unresolved. V was cut by 3 bases and J by 9 bases, with 16 bases left in between. This CDR3 contains 14 residues. Germline CDR1 SGDLS, CDR2 YYNGEE. CDR3 nucleotides: TGTGCCAGCAGCGCCAACGACGGCTTTAGTGAGCAGTTCTTC. As protein: CASSANDGFSEQFF.

The chain links TRBV20-1 to TRBJ1-5; possibly TRBD1 for D (6 bases). The CDR3 is 16 residues long. Germline V gene data show CDR1 as DFQATT and CDR2 as SNEGSKA (reference sequence). V was shortened by 3 bases and J by 3 bases, with 18 bases between the two germline ends. The CDR3 DNA sequence: TGCAGTGCTAGTCCCGGGGCAGGGGTGGCCAATCAGCCCCAGCATTTT. Its protein product is CSASPGAGVANQPQHF.

The rearrangement links TRBV7-2 to TRBJ2-4; D is unclear. TRBJ2-5 explains the end of the DNA better; the J call may be wrong. Germline V lookup: CDR1 SGHTA, CDR2 FQGNSA. The CDR3 totals 14 residues. The CDR3 DNA follows: TGTGCCATCAGTGAGAACTCGGTTAAAGAGACCCAGTACTTC. It yields the protein CAISENSVKETQYF.

Regarding this clonotype: With a much larger clone just one base away, this may be a read error. J is TRBJ2-1 and V is TRBV5-1; 7 bases are shared with TRBD1. The CDR3 sequence is 15 residues long. The V gene's germline CDR1 is SGHRS and CDR2 YFSETQ. Germline trimming cut 4 bases from V and 0 bases from J; bases unmatched to any gene: 4. CDR3 coding DNA: TGCGCCAGCAGCAATACAGGGGCCTCCTACAATGAGCAGTTCTTC. Protein sequence: CASSNTGASYNEQFF.

This clonotype was seen a few times. V and J are TRBV14 and TRBJ1-2, with D possibly TRBD1 on 6 matching bases. Trimming took off 6 bases at V and 8 bases at J, with 22 bases between the two ends. Germline lookup yields CDR1 SGHDN and CDR2 FVKESK. The CDR3 sequence is 15 residues long. CDR3: CASSDHGRGLGGYTF. The CDR3 DNA sequence: TGTGCCAGCAGTGACCACGGCAGGGGTCTCGGCGGCTACACCTTC.

This chain links TRBV9 with TRBJ1-6; D is undetermined. V lost 8 bases to trimming and J lost 7 bases, with 16 bases between them. In germline, CDR1 is SGDLS, CDR2 YYNGEE. The CDR3 runs to 14 residues. In DNA form, the CDR3 reads TGTGCCAGAAGCCCACTCAGCGGGAATTCACCCCTCCACTTT. As protein: CARSPLSGNSPLHF.

As for this clonotype: Just one base apart from a much larger clone, this may be a read error. The chain carries TRBV25-1 and TRBJ1-5, with D possibly TRBD1 on 5 matching bases. CDR1 and CDR2 from the germline V gene are MGHDK and SYGVNS. The CDR3 sequence is 14 residues long. The CDR3 DNA sequence: TGTGCCAGCAGTGAATTGACAGTCAATCAGTCCCAGCATTTT. The encoded protein is CASSELTVNQSQHF.